The 18 T cell receptor beta chains in this list originate from one sample, sequenced in a study of sequential checkpoint blockade in melanoma. Here immunoSEQ multiplex PCR was the method, and the copy in TCRdb shows in-frame clones only, minus some. In the table there are under 13,000 clones, 55% to 70% of which are singletons. Treatment reported: randomized to nivolumab then ipilimumab (arm A) or the reverse (arm B). Sequencing was performed on CD8+ T cells sorted from blood (inferred from file names), taken from a patient given nivolumab and ipilimumab in sequence. Receptors originate from a human donor with melanoma.

In DNA form, the CDR3 reads TGCGCCAGCAGCCGAGGGTGGGGTGAAGCTTTCTTT. Protein: CASSRGWGEAFF. This chain uses TRBV4-3 with TRBJ1-1; D unresolved. Between the trimmed V and J ends, which lost 4 bases and 7 bases, there was a span of 10 bases. Germline V lookup: CDR1 LGHNA, CDR2 YSLEER. CDR3 length: 12 residues.

This chain joins TRBV28 and TRBJ2-5, with D possibly TRBD1 on 6 matching bases. The CDR3 is made up of 14 amino acids. Germline V lookup: CDR1 MDHEN, CDR2 SYDVKM. Trimming took off 4 bases at V and 10 bases at J, with 19 bases between the two ends. Written as DNA, the CDR3 is TGTGCCAGCAGTTGGACAGCGTCTAGAGAGGGCCAGTACTTC. Translation gives CASSWTASREGQYF.

The J gene is TRBJ1-5, the V gene TRBV27; weak D call: TRBD1 (6 bases). Deletions cut 6 bases from V and 0 bases from J, with 12 bases between. CDR1 and CDR2 (germline): MNHEY, SMNVEV (reference sequence). The CDR3 spans 15 residues. The CDR3 protein is CASRSGAYSNQPQHF. The DNA for the CDR3 is TGTGCCAGCAGGTCAGGGGCGTATAGCAATCAGCCCCAGCATTTT.

V usage is TRBV5-7 and J usage is TRBJ2-7, with a tentative D call TRBD2 (6 bases). TRBV5-7 is sorted into the ORF group, with uncertain function. Trimming shortened V by 7 bases and J by 3 bases, and 20 bases separated the two germline ends. The CDR3 runs 15 residues. The CDR3 region is CASAPGTLRYYEQYF. The CDR3 nucleotides read TGTGCCAGCGCTCCTGGGACTCTCCGGTACTACGAGCAGTACTTC.

This chain uses TRBV10-1 with TRBJ2-5; D possibly corresponds to TRBD1 (5 bases). V was cut by 3 bases and J by 1 base, with 12 bases left in between. The V gene's germline CDR1 is WNHNN and CDR2 SYGVQD (reference sequence). The CDR3 runs 15 residues. DNA for the CDR3: TGCGCCAGCAGTGAATGGGGCAATTCCCAAGAGACCCAGTACTTC. Amino acids: CASSEWGNSQETQYF.

The genes are TRBV11-3 and TRBJ2-2; 12 bases are shared with TRBD2. Germline CDR1 and CDR2: SGHNT and YENEEA. Unmatched junction bases numbered 9, after V lost 5 bases and J lost 5 bases. This CDR3 has 17 residues. CDR3 in amino acids: CASSHRLAGARTGELFF. The CDR3 DNA reads as TGTGCCAGCAGCCACCGACTAGCGGGAGCGAGGACCGGGGAGCTGTTTTTT.

A note on this clone: This CDR3 fails to terminate in the conserved phenylalanine or tryptophan, so it likely reflects a read error. It is unclear where the CDR3 begins or ends on the DNA, so no DNA is shown, and the CDR3 is as TCRdb lists it. The V gene is TRBV28, the J gene TRBJ1-2. The CDR3 comprises 8 residues, both ends counted. CDR1 MDHEN and CDR2 SYDVKM come from the germline V gene. CDR3 protein: CASSLSGV.

This rearrangement joins TRBV5-6 to TRBJ2-2; D may be TRBD1 (6 bases). Trimming removed 2 bases from V and 6 bases from J, with 11 bases in between. Germline V lookup: CDR1 SGHDT, CDR2 YYEEEE. The CDR3 is 14 amino acids. CDR3 in DNA: TGTGCCAGCAGCTTAGTCGGACAGCCCGGGGAGCTGTTTTTT. It codes for CASSLVGQPGELFF.

The chain carries TRBV27 and TRBJ1-6; D uncertain. Between the trimmed V and J ends, which lost 3 bases and 0 bases, there was a span of 6 bases. CDR1 is MNHEY and CDR2 is SMNVEV in the germline V gene (reference sequence). The CDR3 loop spans 15 amino acids. This CDR3 reads CASSFRSSYNSPLHF. Written as DNA, the CDR3 is TGTGCCAGCAGTTTTCGGAGCTCCTATAATTCACCCCTCCACTTT.

The sample holds one count of this clone. V and J are TRBV30 and TRBJ1-6, with 10 bases matching TRBD1. CDR1 and CDR2 from the germline V gene are GTSNPN and SVGIG (reference sequence). V lost 0 bases and J lost 5; bases outside the gene matches: 4. This CDR3 comprises 16 residues. CDR3 protein: CAWSVDRGPDNSPLHF. In nucleotides, the CDR3 is TGTGCCTGGAGTGTAGACAGGGGGCCAGATAATTCACCCCTCCACTTT.

This sequence joins TRBV19 and TRBJ2-6; 8 bases map to TRBD1. The junction had 6 bases not matched to a gene; V was cut back by 7 bases and J by 4 bases. CDR3 length equals 15 residues. CDR1 and CDR2 from the germline V gene are LNHDA and SQIVND (reference sequence). Written as DNA, the CDR3 is TGTGCCAGTACCCCGGACAGGGCCGGGGCCAACGTCCTGACTTTC. It is translated as CASTPDRAGANVLTF.

The gene calls are TRBV2 and TRBJ1-5; D may be TRBD1 (5 bases). V was trimmed by 3 bases and J by 2 bases, leaving 11 bases between them. The CDR3 extends over 15 amino acids. Germline assignment: CDR1 SNHLY and CDR2 FYNNEI. CDR3 amino acids: CASSEGLGGNQPQHF. CDR3 in DNA: TGTGCCAGCAGTGAGGGGCTCGGAGGCAATCAGCCCCAGCATTTT.

CDR3 DNA: TGTGCCAGCAGCTTAGTAGGGGGCCGCGAGCAGTACTTC. Translation: CASSLVGGREQYF. The V and J genes are TRBV7-9 and TRBJ2-7; 7 bases fit TRBD1. CDR3 length equals 13 residues. CDR1 SEHNR and CDR2 FQNEAQ come from the germline V gene (reference sequence). V shed 1 base, J shed 6 bases, and the junction held 3 bases outside the gene matches.

V and J are TRBV7-8 and TRBJ2-5, with 10 bases that match TRBD2. V lost 1 base, J lost 5 bases, and 7 bases stayed unmatched. Germline values: CDR1 SGHVS, CDR2 FQNEAQ. CDR3 length: 16 amino acids. In DNA form, the CDR3 reads TGTGCCAGCAGCTTAGGGTCCAGCGGGAGGGCCGAGACCCAGTACTTC. Translating gives CASSLGSSGRAETQYF. The full variable domain, with the rest looked up from reference TRBV7-8 and TRBJ2-5, is GAGVSQSPRYKVAKRGQDVALRCDPISGHVSLFWYQQALGQGPEFLTYFQNEAQLDKSGLPSDRFFAERPEGSVSTLKIQRTQQEDSAVYLCASSLGSSGRAETQYFGPGTRLLVL.

V usage is TRBV5-4 and J usage is TRBJ2-7, with 9 bases aligning to TRBD1. The CDR3 is 14 residues long. V lost 4 bases, J lost 6 bases, and 8 bases stayed unmatched. Germline CDR1 is SGHNT and CDR2 is YYREEE (reference sequence). This CDR3 is CASSPRTGVSEQYF. Written as DNA, the CDR3 is TGTGCCAGCAGCCCCAGGACAGGGGTCTCCGAGCAGTACTTC.

The chain uses TRBV4-2 and TRBJ1-2; D gene ambiguous. Trimming took 0 bases from V and 2 from J, leaving 19 bases between them. The CDR3 sequence is 18 residues long. Germline V gives CDR1 LGHNA, CDR2 YNFKEQ. As DNA, the CDR3 is TGTGCCAGCAGCCAAGATTCCGGCAGCGCGCCTAGGAACTATGGCTACACCTTC. Translated: CASSQDSGSAPRNYGYTF.

This sequence joins TRBV5-4 and TRBJ2-7; a possible D gene is TRBD2 (6 bases). This CDR3 spans 15 amino acids. The germline V and J ends were trimmed by 0 bases and 5 bases, with 15 bases remaining between them. Germline values: CDR1 SGHNT, CDR2 YYREEE (reference sequence). For the CDR3, the DNA is TGTGCCAGCAGCTTGGACTCGGGGGTCCCCCACGAGCAGTACTTC. This codes for CASSLDSGVPHEQYF.

This clone was observed a few times. The chain recombines TRBV7-2 with TRBJ2-7; 7 bases are a match to TRBD1. V shed 5 bases and J 2 bases; nucleotides not matched to a gene: 3. This CDR3 is built from 13 residues. Germline V gene data show CDR1 as SGHTA and CDR2 as FQGNSA. CDR3 protein: CASSEGQAYEQYF. DNA for the CDR3: TGTGCCAGCAGCGAAGGACAGGCCTACGAGCAGTACTTC. The full variable domain, completed using reference TRBV7-2 and TRBJ2-7, is GAGVSQSPSNKVTEKGKDVELRCDPISGHTALYWYRQSLGQGLEFLIYFQGNSAPDKSGLPSDRFSAERTGGSVSTLTIQRTQQEDSAVYLCASSEGQAYEQYFGPGTRLTVT.